The clone carrying this T cell receptor beta chain was observed many times. The source of the sample is a study of human T cells and chemical hapten exposure. TCRdb re-analysed the RACE reads in MiXCR, keeping a single row per CDR3 protein. Found here are tens of thousands of distinct CDR3 sequences, 9.6% of them singletons; the top ten hold approximately 3.9%. Germline V gene sequence: CDR1 SGHRS, CDR2 YFSETQ. The V and J ends lost 5 bases and 2 bases respectively, with 17 bases between them. The CDR3 has 16 residues. Time point reported: pre-sensitization, week 0. The sample's treatment: therapeutic diphenylcyclopropenone sensitization with weekly scalp DPC.

This chain links TRBV5-1 with TRBJ2-4; tentatively, D is TRBD2 (7 bases). The material was whole blood, obtained in connection with sensitization to the hapten diphenylcyclopropenone (DPC). The origin of this receptor is a woman between 35 and 50 years old with alopecia areata. Some clones in this sample may be carry-over from other donors' samples. CDR3 bases: TGCGCCAGCAGTCCGGGGGGCTTGGTAACCAAAAACATTCAGTACTTC. This encodes CASSPGGLVTKNIQYF.